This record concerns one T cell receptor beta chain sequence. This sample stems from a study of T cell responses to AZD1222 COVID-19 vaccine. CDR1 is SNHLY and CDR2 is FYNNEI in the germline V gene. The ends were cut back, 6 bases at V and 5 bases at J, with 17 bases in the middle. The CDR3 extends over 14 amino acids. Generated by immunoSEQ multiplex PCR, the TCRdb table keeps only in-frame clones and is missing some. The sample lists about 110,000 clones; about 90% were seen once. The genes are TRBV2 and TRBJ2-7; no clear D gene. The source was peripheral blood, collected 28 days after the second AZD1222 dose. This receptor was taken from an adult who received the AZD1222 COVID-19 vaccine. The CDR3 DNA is TGTGCCAGCAGACCAATCCTAGTTCGAGACGAGCAGTACTTC. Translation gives CASRPILVRDEQYF.